This T cell receptor beta chain came from a study of T cell responses to AZD1222 COVID-19 vaccine (TCRdb year 2021). Notes on the research overall: AZD1222 recipients whose second dose came at about 4 weeks and those whose second dose came at about 12 weeks were combined into one group, since spike-specific TCR depth and breadth did not differ between the two schedules. TCR sequencing was performed for over 230 trial participants, of whom about 200 were given two doses of AZD1222 and roughly 25 were given two doses of MenACWY control vaccine. Enrollment into the trials was organized by age into subgroups of 18-55, 56-69 and 70-plus years, and those subgroups contained around 150, 28 and 57 TCR-sequenced participants, respectively. The full study reports these points: Because no day 14 peak-response samples were available, the repertoires could be characterized only after the peak T cell response. A significant rise in spike-specific TCR breadth and depth was observed after two AZD1222 doses relative to day 0 and relative to MenACWY recipients. The 56-69-year group was small, and its depth increase did not reach significance, likely because of low power. Most participants were white British and females outnumbered males, and the authors suggested that clonal diversity may have been underestimated. Epitopes outside the regions mutated in the B.1.351 and B.1.1.7 variants were reportedly recognized by nearly half of the unique spike-specific TCRs. Only a handful of AZD1222 recipients were SARS-CoV-2 seropositive at baseline, limiting conclusions about previously exposed vaccinees. The vaccine-associated CD4 TCRs covered the entire spike protein, and the dominant responses fell in regions 160-218 and 743-854.

The CDR3 starts with the cysteine, ends with the phenylalanine, and has 13 residues. The DNA shown is the 39-base CDR3, in frame from base 1. CDR1 and CDR2, looked up from the germline V gene, are SGDLS and YYNGEE. Relative to germline, V is missing 4 bases and J is missing 5 bases, with 4 bases of the junction outside any gene match. Worth noting for this clone: Its antigen target is currently unknown. The record has no base qualities; no much larger clone is one base away.

The CDR3 regions of human TCRbeta chains were analyzed by immunosequencing. Turning to the authors' computational methods: TCRs in the repertoires were compared against a reference library of SARS-CoV-2-specific TCRs that had been generated with the MIRA antigen-specificity platform. Breadth was defined as the fraction of unique TCRs that were SARS-CoV-2-associated. Depth was defined as the fraction of total T cells that were SARS-CoV-2-associated. Using the MIRA data, each spike-specific TCR was mapped to the spike region that the TCR reacts to and placed in a CD4 or CD8 class. Log10-transformed breadth and depth values were compared by one-way ANOVA with Sidak's multiple comparisons tests. Held by TCRdb, this immuneACCESS table contains in-frame sequences only and omits some clones. Under half of the omission traces to an unresolved V gene where checked; the cause of the rest is unknown. The DNA was the basis for D and trimming; V, J and clone size are from that table. The sample includes more than 85,000 clones, with about 90% observed a single time. Of the sample, less than 8% is held by the ten largest clones.

This sample's time point label indicates: baseline before first vaccination. Vaccinee samples were obtained from the UK trials COV001 and COV002, which included a single-blind randomized controlled phase 2/3 trial of AZD1222 (ChAdOx1 nCoV-19) in healthy adults. Trial participant PBMC samples were collected at day 0 and day 28 after the second dose for TCRbeta chain sequencing. The material sequenced was peripheral blood, taken on day 0 of AZD1222 vaccination. The sequence was obtained from an adult in good health. The sequence links TRBV9 to TRBJ2-7, with TRBD1 identical over 9 junction bases. The CDR3 amino acid sequence is: CASSPGTGHEQYF. The sequence in DNA is TGTGCCAGCAGCCCCGGGACAGGGCACGAGCAGTACTTC.